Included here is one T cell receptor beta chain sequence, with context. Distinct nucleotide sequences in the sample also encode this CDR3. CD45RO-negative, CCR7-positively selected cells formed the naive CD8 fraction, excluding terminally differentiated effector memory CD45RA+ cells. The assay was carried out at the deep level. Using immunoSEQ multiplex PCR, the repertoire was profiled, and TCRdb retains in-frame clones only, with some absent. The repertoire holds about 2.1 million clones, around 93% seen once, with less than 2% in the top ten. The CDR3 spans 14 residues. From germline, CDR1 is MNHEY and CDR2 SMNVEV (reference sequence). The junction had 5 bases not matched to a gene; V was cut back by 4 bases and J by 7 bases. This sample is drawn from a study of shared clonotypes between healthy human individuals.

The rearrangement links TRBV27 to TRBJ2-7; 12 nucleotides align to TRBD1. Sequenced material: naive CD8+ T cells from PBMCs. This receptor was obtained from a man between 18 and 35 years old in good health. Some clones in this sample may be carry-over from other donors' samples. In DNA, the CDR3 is TGTGCCAGCAGTTCCGGGACAGGGGGCCGTGAGCAGTACTTC. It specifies CASSSGTGGREQYF.